Listed below are T cell receptor beta chains from one sample, sequenced in a study of T cell responses to AZD1222 COVID-19 vaccine. The table came from immunoSEQ multiplex PCR; TCRdb's copy has only in-frame clones and leaves some out. The sample has approximately 130,000 clones; over 75% are singletons. Material: peripheral blood, obtained 28 days after the second dose of the MenACWY control vaccine. The receptor source for this set is an adult who received the MenACWY meningococcal vaccine as a control. CDR3s include the opening cysteine and the closing phenylalanine or tryptophan. D genes are given only for firm matches. Size tells how often a clone was seen (once, few, many) or the class of an expanded clone, and some rows leave it out.

TRBV5-4,TRBJ1-4,TRBD1,-,CASSPDRGHEKLFF,TGTGCCAGCAGCCCCGACAGGGGGCATGAAAAACTGTTTTTT
TRBV24-1,TRBJ2-3,TRBD1,-,CATSESGTGGTDTQYF,TGTGCCACCAGTGAAAGCGGGACAGGGGGTACAGATACGCAGTATTTT
TRBV12-3/TRBV12-4,TRBJ1-5,-,-,CASSLEEGTKHF,TGTGCCAGCAGTTTAGAGGAAGGGACGAAGCATTTT
TRBV28,TRBJ1-4,-,-,CASSLFFGEVEEKLFF,TGTGCCAGCAGTTTATTCTTTGGGGAGGTGGAAGAAAAACTGTTTTTT
TRBV6-2/TRBV6-3,TRBJ2-2,-,-,CASSYTGRGAQRAGELFF,TGTGCCAGCAGTTACACAGGCCGGGGGGCCCAACGTGCCGGGGAGCTGTTTTTT
TRBV7-9,TRBJ1-4,-,-,CASSGEPGLNEKLFF,TGTGCCAGCAGCGGGGAGCCGGGCCTAAATGAAAAACTGTTTTTT
TRBV10-3,TRBJ2-1,-,-,CAISWDPVKVGTNNEQFF,TGTGCCATCAGTTGGGACCCGGTCAAGGTTGGTACTAACAATGAGCAGTTCTTC
TRBV11-2,TRBJ2-1,TRBD2,-,CASSLDPPGLAYNEQFF,TGTGCCAGCAGCTTAGATCCGCCGGGACTAGCTTACAATGAGCAGTTCTTC
TRBV19,TRBJ1-2,TRBD1,-,CASSLRGLNYGYTF,TGTGCCAGTAGTTTAAGGGGGCTCAACTATGGCTACACCTTC
TRBV28,TRBJ2-2,-,-,CASSLPPVGGELFF,TGTGCCAGCAGTTTACCGCCGGTAGGCGGGGAGCTGTTTTTT
TRBV5-1,TRBJ2-1,TRBD2,-,CASSLGLATSYNEQFF,TGCGCCAGCAGCTTGGGACTAGCGACTAGCTACAATGAGCAGTTCTTC
TRBV19,TRBJ2-3,TRBD1,once,CASSSTGVKVGDTQYF,TGTGCCAGTAGTTCTACAGGGGTAAAAGTGGGAGATACGCAGTATTTT
TRBV6-1,TRBJ1-1,-,-,CASSDLNTEAFF,TGTGCCAGCAGTGACCTGAACACTGAAGCTTTCTTT
TRBV11-2,TRBJ1-5,TRBD1,once,CASSRGQFSNQPQHF,TGTGCCAGCAGCCGGGGACAGTTTAGCAATCAGCCCCAGCATTTT
TRBV19,TRBJ1-6,TRBD1,-,CASRRQGASSYNSPLHF,TGTGCCAGTAGACGACAGGGGGCGAGCTCCTATAATTCACCCCTCCACTTT
TRBV5-6,TRBJ1-1,-,-,CASSLDRRVNTEAFF,TGTGCCAGCAGCTTGGACCGGAGGGTGAACACTGAAGCTTTCTTT
TRBV7-6,TRBJ1-3,TRBD1,-,CASSLDRGAGNTIYF,TGTGCCAGCAGCCTTGACAGGGGGGCTGGAAACACCATATATTTT
TRBV4-1,TRBJ1-5,TRBD1,-,CASSQDRPGQENQPQHF,TGCGCCAGCAGCCAAGATAGGCCCGGACAGGAGAATCAGCCCCAGCATTTT
TRBV19,TRBJ2-1,TRBD1,-,CASSPRTGLGYEQFF,TGTGCCAGTAGCCCCCGGACAGGGTTGGGGTATGAGCAGTTCTTC
TRBV14,TRBJ1-6,-,-,CASSQDSRADSPLHF,TGTGCCAGCAGCCAAGATTCTAGGGCGGATTCACCCCTCCACTTT
TRBV5-1,TRBJ2-5,-,-,CASSSSRGEETQYF,TGCGCCAGCAGCTCGTCCAGGGGTGAGGAGACCCAGTACTTC
TRBV11-3,TRBJ2-1,TRBD1,-,CASSRVTGDEQFF,TGTGCCAGCAGCCGGGTGACAGGGGACGAGCAGTTCTTC
TRBV2,TRBJ2-3,-,-,CASSELRDTDTQYF,TGTGCCAGCAGTGAGTTGCGGGACACAGATACGCAGTATTTT
TRBV11-3,TRBJ1-1,-,-,CASSLARYTEAFF,TGTGCCAGCAGCTTAGCCCGTTACACTGAAGCTTTCTTT
TRBV4-3,TRBJ1-5,-,-,CASSQGFSAQPQHF,TGCGCCAGCAGCCAAGGATTCTCGGCCCAGCCCCAGCATTTT
TRBV5-6,TRBJ1-2,-,-,CASSLEGRDVYGYTF,TGTGCCAGCAGCTTGGAAGGCCGGGACGTCTATGGCTACACCTTC
TRBV7-8,TRBJ1-3,-,-,CASSLSGNTIYF,TGTGCCAGCAGCTTAAGTGGAAACACCATATATTTT
TRBV6-5,TRBJ2-7,TRBD2,-,CATQRGSIEQYF,TGTGCCACTCAGCGGGGATCCATCGAGCAGTACTTC
TRBV13,TRBJ1-6,-,-,CASSPASSSYNSPLHF,TGTGCCAGCAGCCCGGCCAGTAGCTCCTATAATTCACCCCTCCACTTT
TRBV9,TRBJ2-3,TRBD2,few,CASSPRTSGTDTQYF,TGTGCCAGCAGCCCACGGACTAGCGGGACAGATACGCAGTATTTT
TRBV6-5,TRBJ1-1,-,-,CASSLRNTEAFF,TGTGCCAGCAGTCTGAGGAACACTGAAGCTTTCTTT
TRBV6-5,TRBJ1-6,TRBD1,-,CASSYSRTGTSPLHF,TGTGCCAGCAGTTACTCGAGGACAGGTACTTCACCCCTCCACTTT
TRBV7-9,TRBJ2-2,TRBD1,-,CASSQTGGTIGELFF,TGTGCCAGCAGTCAGACAGGGGGCACGATCGGGGAGCTGTTTTTT
TRBV15,TRBJ2-2,-,-,CATNRGLTGELFF,TGTGCCACCAACCGGGGCCTGACCGGGGAGCTGTTTTTT
TRBV11-3,TRBJ2-7,-,-,CASSLGPPYEQYF,TGTGCCAGCAGCTTAGGACCCCCCTACGAGCAGTACTTC
TRBV6-2/TRBV6-3,TRBJ2-3,TRBD2,-,CASSLGLATDTQYF,TGTGCCAGCAGCCTGGGACTAGCCACAGATACGCAGTATTTT
TRBV18,TRBJ2-3,TRBD2,-,CASSGTSEEDTQYF,TGTGCCAGCTCAGGGACTAGCGAGGAAGATACGCAGTATTTT
TRBV5-1,TRBJ2-1,-,-,CASSPRTDSLPFF,TGCGCCAGCAGCCCAAGGACGGACTCCCTGCCGTTCTTC
TRBV13,TRBJ2-1,-,once,CASSLSGTPLVQFF,TGTGCCAGCAGCTTATCAGGGACCCCCCTCGTGCAGTTCTTC
TRBV11-2,TRBJ1-2,TRBD1,once,CASSGRDRVMGGYTF,TGTGCCAGCAGCGGACGGGACAGGGTAATGGGTGGCTACACCTTC
TRBV28,TRBJ1-5,-,-,CASSLPRGVGNQPQHF,TGTGCCAGCAGCCTCCCCCGGGGGGTCGGCAATCAGCCCCAGCATTTT
TRBV10-1,TRBJ2-3,TRBD2,-,CASNSGGSTDTQYF,TGCGCCAGCAATAGCGGGGGCTCCACAGATACGCAGTATTTT
TRBV18,TRBJ2-2,-,-,CASSPGNTGELFF,TGTGCCAGCTCACCAGGCAACACCGGGGAGCTGTTTTTT
TRBV10-3,TRBJ2-3,TRBD2,-,CAITGGLDTQYF,TGTGCCATCACGGGGGGGCTAGATACGCAGTATTTT
TRBV7-8,TRBJ1-3,-,-,CASSLDVRGGNTIYF,TGTGCCAGCAGCTTAGACGTTCGGGGTGGAAACACCATATATTTT
TRBV28,TRBJ2-3,-,-,CATTAVIASTDTQYF,TGTGCCACAACGGCGGTCATAGCGAGCACAGATACGCAGTATTTT
TRBV4-1,TRBJ1-2,-,-,CASSQDWAGRYGYTF,TGCGCCAGCAGCCAAGATTGGGCAGGGCGGTATGGCTACACCTTC
TRBV6-5,TRBJ1-6,-,-,CASRTVGFYNSPLHF,TGTGCCAGCAGGACGGTCGGGTTTTATAATTCACCCCTCCACTTT
TRBV29-1,TRBJ1-4,TRBD1,-,CSVGTGLATNEKLFF,TGCAGCGTGGGGACAGGCCTTGCAACTAATGAAAAACTGTTTTTT
TRBV14,TRBJ2-7,TRBD2,-,CASSQGGTSGRLSSYEQYF,TGTGCCAGCAGCCAAGGAGGGACTAGCGGGAGGCTGAGCTCCTACGAGCAGTACTTC
TRBV5-6,TRBJ2-1,-,-,CASSNTLTLNEQFF,TGTGCCAGCAGTAACACCTTGACTCTCAATGAGCAGTTCTTC
TRBV18,TRBJ1-2,-,-,CASSPAQGPNYGYTF,TGTGCCAGCTCACCAGCCCAGGGTCCTAACTATGGCTACACCTTC
TRBV24-1,TRBJ1-5,-,few,CATSDQTGASNQPQHF,TGTGCCACCAGTGATCAGACGGGGGCTAGCAATCAGCCCCAGCATTTT
TRBV9,TRBJ2-5,-,-,CASSVYLRGRVGETQYF,TGTGCCAGCAGCGTATACCTCAGAGGGAGAGTGGGGGAGACCCAGTACTTC
TRBV7-2,TRBJ2-5,-,-,CASSYPGPSQETQYF,TGTGCCAGCAGCTATCCGGGACCTTCACAAGAGACCCAGTACTTC
TRBV6-4,TRBJ1-6,-,-,CASSDSNNSPLHF,TGTGCCAGCAGTGACTCTAATAATTCACCCCTCCACTTT
TRBV4-2,TRBJ1-1,TRBD1,-,CASSQRTGEGAFF,TGTGCCAGCAGCCAACGGACAGGGGAAGGAGCTTTCTTT
TRBV19,TRBJ2-7,TRBD2,-,CASSGPSGIYEQYF,TGTGCCAGTAGTGGCCCTAGCGGGATCTACGAGCAGTACTTC
TRBV10-3,TRBJ2-4,TRBD2,once,CAISESSPLAGGTGLKNIQYF,TGTGCCATCAGTGAGTCATCCCCACTAGCGGGAGGGACGGGCCTCAAAAACATTCAGTACTTC